This record concerns one T cell receptor beta chain sequence. The sample originates from a study of blood T cell repertoires in COVID-19. The table came from immunoSEQ multiplex PCR; TCRdb's copy has only in-frame clones and leaves some out. The sample lists 190,000 or so clones, roughly 78% occurring once. Looked up from germline, CDR1 is LNHDA and CDR2 is SQIVND (reference sequence). The CDR3 loop spans 17 amino acids. The ends were cut back, 4 bases at V and 1 base at J, with 17 bases in the middle. The sequenced sample consisted of peripheral blood. The clonotype comes from a woman over 75 with active or convalescent COVID-19. The chain has TRBV19 and TRBJ1-5; D is unclear. CDR3 sequence reads: CASSTLASAGSNQPQHF. CDR3 DNA sequence: TGTGCCAGTAGTACTCTCGCCTCGGCCGGGAGCAATCAGCCCCAGCATTTT.